This T cell receptor (beta chain) derives from a study of T cells in Graves' hyperthyroidism and ophthalmopathy. Whole-study findings and limits: A model of 13 V-J pairs discriminated ophthalmopathy from stable hyperthyroidism.

Diagnostic decisions used clinical symptoms, serum thyroxine and TRAb, thyroid ultrasound and orbital computed tomography. Amplification of TCR beta CDR3 regions used RNA as the template. The HTBI primer set drove a first-round RT-PCR of the TCR CDR3. TCRdb independently ran MiXCR on the multiplex PCR reads; one entry per CDR3 protein. The data show roughly 800,000 distinct CDR3 sequences, 38% seen once. The V gene's germline CDR1 is SGHVS and CDR2 FQNEAQ. Losses at the gene ends were 5 bases for V and 1 base for J; bases not matched to a gene: 9. The CDR3 has 16 amino acids. The table lists this clonotype with a few counts. Its antigen is unidentified.

The chain couples TRBV7-8 to TRBJ2-5, with 8 bases that match TRBD1. The TCR originated in a man aged 18 to 35 with Graves' hyperthyroidism. Sequenced material: blood. The CDR3 sequence is CASSGRRDRPQETQYF. The CDR3 nucleotides are TGTGCCAGCAGCGGTCGCCGGGACAGGCCCCAAGAGACCCAGTACTTC.